This TCR beta chain was obtained from a study of shared clonotypes between healthy human individuals. CD45RO-negative, CCR7-positively selected cells formed the naive CD8 fraction, excluding terminally differentiated effector memory CD45RA+ cells. Authors' processing steps: Junction-only immunoSEQ sequences carried no quality scores, so filtering differed. The protocol was immunoSEQ multiplex PCR, while the TCRdb copy is restricted to in-frame clones and leaves out a portion. That table supplies the V and J calls and clone size; D and trimming were determined from the DNA. Counted here are approximately 840,000 clones, around 96% occurring once; the ten biggest clones make up under 0.25%. The CDR3 contains 15 residues. Trimming took off 10 bases at V and 2 bases at J, with 18 bases between the two ends. Germline V gene data show CDR1 as MNHNS and CDR2 as SASEGT.

This chain joins TRBV6-1 and TRBJ1-5; D unresolved. This receptor was obtained from a man aged 25 to 40 in good health. The sequenced sample was naive CD8+ T cells sorted from blood. The CDR3 nucleotides are TGTGCCACCCTCCTTTGGCCCGGGGGCAATCAGCCCCAGCATTTT. Its translation: CATLLWPGGNQPQHF.